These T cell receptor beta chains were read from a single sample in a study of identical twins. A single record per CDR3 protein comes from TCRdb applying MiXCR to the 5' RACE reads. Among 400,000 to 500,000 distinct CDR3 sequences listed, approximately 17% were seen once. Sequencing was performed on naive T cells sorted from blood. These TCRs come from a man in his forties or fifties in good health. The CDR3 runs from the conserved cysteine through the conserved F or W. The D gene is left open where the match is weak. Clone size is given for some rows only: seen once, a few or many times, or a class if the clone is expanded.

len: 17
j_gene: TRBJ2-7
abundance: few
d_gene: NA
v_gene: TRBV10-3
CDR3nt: TGTGCCATCAGTGCAGCCCAGGGGTCCGGGGCGAGTACGAGGCAGTACTTC
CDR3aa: CAISAAQGSGASTRQYF

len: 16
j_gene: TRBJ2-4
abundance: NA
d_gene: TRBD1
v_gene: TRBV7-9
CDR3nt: TGTGCCAGCAGCTTAGATTTAGGGACAGGTGGAAACATTCAGTACTTC
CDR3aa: CASSLDLGTGGNIQYF

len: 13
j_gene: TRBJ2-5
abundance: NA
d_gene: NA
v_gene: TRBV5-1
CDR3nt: TGCGCCAGCAGTCGGGACTGGAGAGAGACCCAGTACTTC
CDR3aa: CASSRDWRETQYF

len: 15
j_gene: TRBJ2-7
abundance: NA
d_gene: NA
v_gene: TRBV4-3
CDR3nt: TGCGCCAGCAGCCAAGATCTGGGGGCCGTCTACGAGCAGTACTTC
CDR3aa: CASSQDLGAVYEQYF

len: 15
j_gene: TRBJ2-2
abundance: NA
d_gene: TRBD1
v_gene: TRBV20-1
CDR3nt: TGCAGTGCTAGAGATGTTGGGACAGGGGCCGGGGAGCTGTTTTTT
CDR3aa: CSARDVGTGAGELFF

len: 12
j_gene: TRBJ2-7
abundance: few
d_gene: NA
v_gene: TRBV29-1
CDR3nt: TGCAGCGTTGATTGGTTTGCATACGAGCAGTACTTC
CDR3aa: CSVDWFAYEQYF

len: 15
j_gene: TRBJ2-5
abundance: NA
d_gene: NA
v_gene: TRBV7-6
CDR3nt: TGTGCCAGCAGCTTAGCGCCTACCCGAGAGGAGACCCAGTACTTC
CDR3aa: CASSLAPTREETQYF

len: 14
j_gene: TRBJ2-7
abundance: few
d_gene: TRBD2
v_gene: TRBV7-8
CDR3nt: TGTGCCAGCAGCGAAGGACTAGCTCTCTACGAGCAGTACTTC
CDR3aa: CASSEGLALYEQYF

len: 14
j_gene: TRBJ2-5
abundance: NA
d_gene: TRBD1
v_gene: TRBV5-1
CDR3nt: TGCGCCAGCAGCCGAGGACAGGGCAAAGAGACCCAGTACTTC
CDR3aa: CASSRGQGKETQYF

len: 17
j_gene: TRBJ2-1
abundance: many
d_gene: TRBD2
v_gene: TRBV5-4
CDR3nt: TGTGCCAGCAGCTCCAGACTAGCGGGTAGCTCCTACAATGAGCAGTTCTTC
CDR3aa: CASSSRLAGSSYNEQFF

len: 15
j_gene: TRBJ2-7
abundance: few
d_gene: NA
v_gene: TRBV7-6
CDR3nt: TGTGCCAGCAGCTTAGTAGGAGGACCCTCCTACGAGCAGTACTTC
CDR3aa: CASSLVGGPSYEQYF

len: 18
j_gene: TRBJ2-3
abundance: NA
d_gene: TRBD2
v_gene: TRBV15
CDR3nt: TGTGCCACCAGCAGAGATCGAAGGGTTAGCGGGAGATCGGATACGCAGTATTTT
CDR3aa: CATSRDRRVSGRSDTQYF

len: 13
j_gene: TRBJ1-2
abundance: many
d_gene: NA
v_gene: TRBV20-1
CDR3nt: TGCAGTCCCCCCCCAGGGCTTGACTATGGCTACACCTTC
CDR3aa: CSPPPGLDYGYTF

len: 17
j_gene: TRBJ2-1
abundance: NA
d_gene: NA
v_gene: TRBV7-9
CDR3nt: TGTGCCAGCAGCTTAGCCACCCTGCGGGGACCTCACAATGAGCAGTTCTTC
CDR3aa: CASSLATLRGPHNEQFF

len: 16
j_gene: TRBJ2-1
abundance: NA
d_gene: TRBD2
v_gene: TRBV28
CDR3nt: TGTGCCAGCAGAGTGACTAGCGATAGCTCCTACAATGAGCAGTTCTTC
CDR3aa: CASRVTSDSSYNEQFF

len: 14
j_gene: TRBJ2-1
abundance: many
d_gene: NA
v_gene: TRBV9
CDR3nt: TGTGCCAGCAGCGTAGGTTCCACCCTCAATGAGCAGTTCTTC
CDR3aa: CASSVGSTLNEQFF

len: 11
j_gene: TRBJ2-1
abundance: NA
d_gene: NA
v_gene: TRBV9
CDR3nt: TGTGCCAGCAGCAACGGCAATGAGCAGTTCTTC
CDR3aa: CASSNGNEQFF

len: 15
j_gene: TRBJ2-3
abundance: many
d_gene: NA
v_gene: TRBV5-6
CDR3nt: TGTGCCAGCAGCAACACAAAGGACAGAACAGATACGCAGTATTTT
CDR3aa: CASSNTKDRTDTQYF

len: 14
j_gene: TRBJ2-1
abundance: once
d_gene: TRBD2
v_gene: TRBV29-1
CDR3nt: TGCAGCGTAGCCGGGACTAGCGGGAGGGTAGAGCAGTTCTTC
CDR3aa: CSVAGTSGRVEQFF

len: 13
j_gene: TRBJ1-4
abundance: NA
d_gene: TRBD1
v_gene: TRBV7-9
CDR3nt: TGTGCCAGCGGTCAGGGGGCTCGGGAAAAACTGTTTTTT
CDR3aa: CASGQGAREKLFF

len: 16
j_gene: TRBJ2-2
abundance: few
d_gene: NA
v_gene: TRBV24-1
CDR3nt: TGTGCCACCAGTGACCCCTACAGGTCCATTACCGGGGAGCTGTTTTTT
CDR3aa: CATSDPYRSITGELFF

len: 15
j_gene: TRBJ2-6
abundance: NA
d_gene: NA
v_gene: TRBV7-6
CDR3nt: TGTGCCAGCAGCAAAGACAACTCTGGGGCCAACGTCCTGACTTTC
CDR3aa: CASSKDNSGANVLTF

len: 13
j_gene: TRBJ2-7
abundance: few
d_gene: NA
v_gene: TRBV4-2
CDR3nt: TGTGCCAGCAGCCAAGAGTCCCCCTACGAGCAGTACTTC
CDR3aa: CASSQESPYEQYF

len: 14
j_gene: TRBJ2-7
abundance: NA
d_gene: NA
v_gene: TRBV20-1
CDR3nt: TGCAGTGCTAGAGATACGGGGAGAGGATACGAGCAGTACTTC
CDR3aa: CSARDTGRGYEQYF